Presented here are 17 T cell receptor beta chains from one specimen sequenced in a study of CD8+ T cells in alopecia areata. The study sorted pooled cutaneous lymph node cells by CD4, CD8alpha, NKG2D, NKG2ACE and other markers. The authors extracted RNA and reverse transcribed it into cDNA as the sequencing template. The table came from immunoSEQ multiplex PCR; TCRdb's copy has only in-frame clones and leaves some out. In total the sample includes more than 250,000 clones, none of them seen once. Specimen: CD4+ T cells sorted from a lymph node. All receptors come from a C3H/HeJ mouse with alopecia areata. This line is of MHC haplotype H2-k.

This clone has a handful of counts. Here the gene names and germline are mouse. The CDR3 is cut off 4 residues early in the read; its end comes from the germline J gene. V and J are TRBV5 and TRBJ2-5; D uncertain. The CDR3 consists of 14 residues. In germline, CDR1 is LGHNA, CDR2 YNLKQL (reference sequence). Incomplete CDR3 DNA: TGTGCCAGCAGCCAAGATAGCAGCAAAGAC. Encoded protein: CASSQDSSKD. In full, the CDR3 is CASSQDSSKDTQYF.

On this clone: Any gene name here is a mouse gene name. The CDR3 end lies 4 residues beyond the end of the read and is filled in from the germline J gene. The chain employs TRBV5 and TRBJ2-2; 12 positions agree with TRBD1. Per the germline V gene, CDR1 is LGHNA and CDR2 is YNLKQL (reference sequence). The junction had 5 bases not matched to a gene; V was cut back by 3 bases and J by 6 bases. The CDR3 is 16 amino acids. The CDR3 DNA, read in part, is TGTGCCAGCAGCCATACCGGGACAGGGGGCTCCGGG. It codes for CASSHTGTGGSG. The whole CDR3 sequence is CASSHTGTGGSGQLYF.

Points on this clone: Gene names refer to mouse genes. The covered CDR3 bases are TGTGCCAGCAGTGTGACTGGGGGGGGCTAT. Amino acids: CASSVTGGGY. The full CDR3 is CASSVTGGGYEQYF. This sequence joins TRBV13-3 and TRBJ2-7; 11 bases match TRBD2. The sequenced fragment ends 4 residues before the CDR3 boundary, so the rest is inferred from the germline J gene. Looked up from germline, CDR1 is NNHDY and CDR2 is SYVADS. The CDR3 runs to 14 residues. J gave up 3 bases and V 3 bases, and 2 bases lay outside the gene matches.

This clone was found a few times. Gene names and germline refer to mouse. The CDR3 goes on 4 residues after the read ends, and that part is filled in from the germline J gene. This rearrangement joins TRBV13-3 to TRBJ1-1; 9 nucleotides line up with TRBD1. Germline loops: CDR1 NNHDY, CDR2 SYVADS. The CDR3 has 13 amino acids. The CDR3 reads CASGRDRATEVFF. The covered CDR3 bases are TGTGCCAGCGGCCGGGACAGGGCGACA.

For this clone: Gene names refer to mouse genes. The read finishes 4 residues shy of the CDR3 end, and the germline J gene is used to complete it. This chain connects TRBV13-1 to TRBJ2-7; the D gene is possibly TRBD1 (6 bases). CDR1 is NSHNY, CDR2 SYGAGN, per germline. Trimming removed 4 bases at V and 0 bases at J, with 14 bases between. This CDR3 spans 15 amino acids. The sequenced part of the CDR3 DNA is TGTGCCAGCAGTCCCGGGACATCGAGCTCCTAT. This codes for CASSPGTSSSY. The entire CDR3 sequence reads CASSPGTSSSYEQYF.

This clone was found a few times. Mouse names are used for the genes. The read ends 4 residues before the CDR3 terminus; that terminus is restored from the germline J gene. The rearrangement uses TRBV13-3 and TRBJ2-2, with 10 bases that match TRBD2. Germline values: CDR1 NNHDY, CDR2 SYVADS. CDR3 size: 17 residues. V gave up 0 bases and J gave up 0 bases; unmatched junction bases: 2. The CDR3 sequence: CASSDGWGGPNTGQLYF. The part of the CDR3 DNA that was read is TGTGCCAGCAGTGATGGCTGGGGGGGCCCAAACACCGGG.

This clone occurred a few times. Gene names follow the mouse nomenclature. Sequencing ends 4 residues short of the CDR3 end; the germline J gene provides the rest. Other DNA sequences in this sample translate to the same CDR3. The chain joins TRBV1 to TRBJ2-2, with D unresolved. The CDR3 sequence is 14 residues long. The germline V and J ends were trimmed by 3 bases and 1 base, with 6 bases remaining between them. The germline gives CDR1 NSQYPW, CDR2 LRSPGD (reference sequence). The CDR3 sequence is CTCSAQKNTGQLYF. CDR3 bases read: TGCACCTGCAGTGCCCAGAAAAACACCGGG.

Only a few counts were recorded for this clone. Genes and germline are mouse. The sequence runs out 3 residues before the end of the CDR3; the remainder is reconstructed from the germline J gene. The chain combines TRBV13-2 with TRBJ1-6; 7 nucleotides agree with TRBD1. TRBJ1-6 is noted as an ORF with a role that remains uncertain. Losses at the gene ends were 6 bases for V and 7 bases for J; bases not matched to a gene: 7. The CDR3 is 14 residues long. CDR1 and CDR2 from the germline V gene are NNHNN and SYGAGS (reference sequence). The sequenced CDR3 bases are TGTGCCAGCGCCGCGACAGGGAACAATTCGCCC. Translation gives CASAATGNNSP. In full, the CDR3 is CASAATGNNSPLYF.

This clone was seen only a few times. Gene names and germline match the mouse. Read coverage stops 4 residues before the CDR3 terminus; the germline J gene supplies the remainder. V is TRBV19 and J is TRBJ1-1; 11 positions agree with TRBD1. CDR1 is FNHDT and CDR2 is SITEND in the germline V gene (reference sequence). CDR3 length: 13 residues. The CDR3 bases that were read are TGTGCCAGCAGGGACAGGGGGCGGACA. This encodes CASRDRGRT. The whole CDR3 sequence is CASRDRGRTEVFF.

Concerning this clone itself: The gene symbols are mouse symbols. The read falls 4 residues short of the CDR3 end, and the missing part is taken from the germline J gene. The V call is TRBV13-3, the J call TRBJ2-5; TRBD2 matches 12 bases. Germline CDR1 is NNHDY and CDR2 is SYVADS. The CDR3 has 15 residues. CDR3 DNA (partial): TGTGCCAGCAGTTCGGGACTGGGGGGAAGGGAC. Translated, it gives CASSSGLGGRD. The full CDR3 sequence reads CASSSGLGGRDTQYF.

This clone has only a few counts. Gene names follow the mouse nomenclature. The CDR3 is cut off 4 residues early in the read; its end comes from the germline J gene. V gene TRBV1 combines with J gene TRBJ2-7; TRBD2 aligns across 11 bases. The germline CDR1 and CDR2 sequences are NSQYPW and LRSPGD (reference sequence). This CDR3 comprises 16 residues. V lost 3 bases to trimming and J lost 3 bases; unmatched junction nucleotides: 7. CDR3 DNA, as far as it was read: TGCACCTGCAGTGCGCGGACTGGGGGGCCCTACTAT. It yields the protein CTCSARTGGPYY. The whole CDR3 protein is CTCSARTGGPYYEQYF.

Points on this clone: Genes and germline come from the mouse. The sequence runs out 4 residues before the end of the CDR3; the remainder is reconstructed from the germline J gene. The V call is TRBV19, the J call TRBJ2-3, with a weak D call TRBD1 (6 bases). The V end lost 4 bases, the J end lost 0 bases, and 12 bases lay between the germline ends. Germline V lookup: CDR1 FNHDT, CDR2 SITEND (reference sequence). There are 15 residues in the CDR3. The sequenced CDR3 bases are TGTGCCAGCAGTCCCTACAGGGCTAGTGCAGAA. This gives the protein CASSPYRASAE. The CDR3 as a whole reads CASSPYRASAETLYF.

Worth noting for this clone: Genes and germline are mouse. Other DNA variants within this sample encode the same CDR3. This CDR3 is CASGGRGAEQFF. CDR3 DNA, as far as it was read: TGTGCCAGCGGGGGAAGGGGAGCT. This chain connects TRBV13-2 to TRBJ2-1; D is possibly TRBD1 (5 bases). From the germline J gene comes the end of the CDR3, since the read stops 4 residues before it. Germline CDR1 NNHNN, CDR2 SYGAGS (reference sequence). This CDR3 region has 12 residues.

This clone was detected only a few times. Genes here carry mouse names. The read gets to within 4 residues of the CDR3 end, and the germline J gene fills in the rest. The same CDR3 is also encoded by other DNA sequences in this sample. The chain recombines TRBV13-2 with TRBJ2-7, with 10 positions matching TRBD2. V lost 0 bases and J lost 0; bases outside the gene matches: 3. CDR1 and CDR2 from the germline V gene are NNHNN and SYGAGS (reference sequence). This CDR3 region has 16 residues. CDR3 sequence reads: CASGDALGGRSYEQYF. Incomplete CDR3 DNA: TGTGCCAGCGGTGATGCTCTGGGGGGGCGCTCCTAT.

About this clone itself: All gene names here are mouse names. Read sequence stops 4 residues before the CDR3 end, and the germline J gene provides the missing end. The sample holds other DNA sequences that translate to the same CDR3. The rearrangement links TRBV19 to TRBJ2-3, with 7 bases lining up with TRBD2. The V segment lost 2 bases and the J segment 0 bases; nucleotides outside the gene matches: 3. The CDR3 runs to 15 residues. Germline-derived CDR1 and CDR2 are FNHDT and SITEND (reference sequence). The CDR3: CASSISGGSAETLYF. Partial CDR3 DNA: TGTGCCAGCAGTATTTCTGGGGGTAGTGCAGAA.

Turning to this clone: Any gene name here is a mouse gene name. The read terminates 4 residues ahead of where the CDR3 ends, so the germline J gene completes it. The chain employs TRBV13-3 and TRBJ2-4; the match to TRBD1 covers 7 bases. Germline V gives CDR1 NNHDY, CDR2 SYVADS. There are 14 residues in the CDR3. The V and J ends lost 5 bases and 0 bases, in that order; junction bases with no gene match: 3. The sequenced CDR3 bases are TGTGCCAGCAGGAGGGACAGTAGTCAAAAC. It yields the protein CASRRDSSQN. In full, the CDR3 reads CASRRDSSQNTLYF.

The sample holds a few counts of this clone. Gene names follow the mouse nomenclature. Other DNA variants within this sample encode the same CDR3. The CDR3 loop reads CASSGGQGSDYTF. Incomplete CDR3 DNA: TGTGCCAGCAGTGGCGGACAGGGCTCC. The rearrangement joins TRBV13-1 to TRBJ1-2; 8 bases fit TRBD1. The CDR3 end is not reached by the read, which stops 4 residues before it; the germline J gene fills it in. Per the germline V gene, CDR1 is NSHNY and CDR2 is SYGAGN. Trimming cost V 3 bases and J 4 bases; bases outside gene matches: 2. The length of the CDR3 is 13 residues.